This is a list of T cell receptor beta chains from one sample in a study of blood T cell repertoires in COVID-19. Sequencing was performed with immunoSEQ multiplex PCR; in TCRdb, only in-frame clones are kept and a portion is missing. Of about 69,000 clones listed, 85% to 90% were seen once; the top ten hold 5% to 6%. Sequencing input: peripheral blood. These receptor sequences come from a man between 50 and 59 years old with acute or convalescent COVID-19. Each CDR3 is given with its conserved first and last residue. The D gene is left open where the match is weak. Clone size, where shown, is once, few, many, or a class for clones that have expanded.

d_call clone_size j_call v_call cdr3_aa cdr3_nt
- - TRBJ2-1 TRBV21-1 CASSKRGFSSGTTYNEQFF TGTGCCAGCAGCAAAAGGGGCTTTTCTAGCGGAACAACCTACAATGAGCAGTTCTTC
TRBD2 - TRBJ2-1 TRBV30 CAWSPGLLNNEQFF TGTGCCTGGAGCCCGGGACTACTCAACAATGAGCAGTTCTTC
TRBD1 - TRBJ1-1 TRBV5-1 CASVGQGPAEGAFF TGCGCCAGCGTCGGACAGGGACCGGCCGAAGGAGCTTTCTTT
- once TRBJ2-5 TRBV11-3 CASSLGRVQETQYF TGTGCCAGCAGCTTAGGCAGGGTCCAAGAGACCCAGTACTTC
TRBD1 - TRBJ1-1 TRBV14 CATDRGGSTEAFF TGTGCCACCGACAGGGGAGGGAGCACTGAAGCTTTCTTT
TRBD2 - TRBJ2-5 TRBV4-1 CASSQAPRLAGVIETQYF TGCGCCAGCAGCCAGGCACCGAGACTAGCGGGAGTAATAGAGACCCAGTACTTC
- - TRBJ2-4 TRBV9 CASSVGGAKNIQYF TGTGCCAGCAGCGTAGGAGGAGCCAAAAACATTCAGTACTTC
TRBD1 - TRBJ2-7 TRBV2 CACPGTGGDEQYF TGTGCCTGCCCCGGGACAGGGGGAGACGAGCAGTACTTC
TRBD1 once TRBJ1-1 TRBV9 CASSTRQGEAFF TGTGCCAGCAGCACACGACAGGGCGAAGCTTTCTTT
TRBD2 - TRBJ2-1 TRBV19 CASSIGGRGGNEQFF TGTGCCAGTAGTATAGGCGGGAGAGGAGGCAATGAGCAGTTCTTC
- - TRBJ2-7 TRBV19 CASSSTGTSYEQYF TGTGCCAGTAGTTCCACCGGGACTTCCTACGAGCAGTACTTC
- - TRBJ1-2 TRBV5-6 CASSLYGAGGYGYTF TGTGCCAGCAGCTTGTATGGTGCGGGAGGCTATGGCTACACCTTC
TRBD1 - TRBJ2-2 TRBV30 CAWVRDSITGELFF TGTGCCTGGGTCCGGGACAGCATAACCGGGGAGCTGTTTTTT
TRBD2 - TRBJ2-5 TRBV6-5 CASSYWGGADQETQYF TGTGCCAGCAGTTATTGGGGGGGAGCGGATCAAGAGACCCAGTACTTC
- - TRBJ1-5 TRBV28 CASKPGGQPQHF TGTGCCAGCAAACCTGGGGGGCAGCCCCAGCATTTT
- - TRBJ2-5 TRBV29-1 CSVPMTKTQYF TGCAGCGTTCCTATGACAAAGACCCAGTACTTC
TRBD1 - TRBJ2-1 TRBV5-6 CASSLGQGAYEQFF TGTGCCAGCAGCTTGGGACAGGGGGCATATGAGCAGTTCTTC
- - TRBJ1-2 TRBV27 CASTMGEGLGYTF TGTGCCAGCACCATGGGGGAGGGCCTTGGCTACACCTTC
- - TRBJ1-1 TRBV19 CASNWKGAMNTEAFF TGTGCCAGTAATTGGAAAGGGGCGATGAACACTGAAGCTTTCTTT
TRBD2 - TRBJ2-3 TRBV6-5 CASAPLSPSGTQYF TGTGCCAGCGCCCCTCTCTCCCCTAGCGGCACGCAGTATTTT
TRBD2 - TRBJ2-2 TRBV18 CASSLRTSGDTGELFF TGTGCCAGCTCCCTGCGGACTAGCGGGGACACCGGGGAGCTGTTTTTT
- once TRBJ2-4 TRBV2 CASTPRVAKNIQYF TGTGCCAGCACGCCCCGGGTAGCCAAAAACATTCAGTACTTC
TRBD2 - TRBJ2-2 TRBV10-1 CASSDASGSPGELFF TGCGCCAGCAGTGACGCTAGCGGGAGCCCCGGGGAGCTGTTTTTT
TRBD1 - TRBJ2-7 TRBV2 CASSLRQGAGEQYF TGTGCCAGCAGTCTTCGACAGGGGGCTGGCGAGCAGTACTTC
- - TRBJ2-7 TRBV3-1/TRBV3-2 CASSKSGLHYEQYF TGTGCCAGCTCTAAGTCGGGACTTCACTACGAGCAGTACTTC
- - TRBJ2-3 TRBV19 CASSPRLATDTQYF TGTGCCAGTAGTCCACGACTGGCCACAGATACGCAGTATTTT
- - TRBJ2-2 TRBV7-9 CASSGPKRGEANTGELFF TGTGCCAGCAGCGGGCCCAAACGCGGGGAAGCGAACACCGGGGAGCTGTTTTTT
TRBD1 once TRBJ1-2 TRBV19 CASSGTGGGGGYTF TGTGCCAGTAGTGGGACAGGGGGCGGAGGTGGCTACACCTTC
- - TRBJ1-1 TRBV6-5 CASNTRGSGNTEAFF TGTGCCAGCAATACCAGGGGCTCGGGGAACACTGAAGCTTTCTTT
TRBD1 - TRBJ2-7 TRBV5-1 CASSSPGQGIYEQYF TGCGCCAGCAGCTCCCCGGGACAGGGAATATACGAGCAGTACTTC
TRBD2 - TRBJ2-3 TRBV18 CASSKTSGRAGDTQYF TGTGCCAGCTCAAAGACTAGCGGGAGGGCCGGGGATACGCAGTATTTT
- - TRBJ1-5 TRBV6-5 CASKPGNSNQPQHF TGTGCCAGCAAACCAGGGAATTCGAATCAGCCCCAGCATTTT
TRBD2 - TRBJ2-3 TRBV14 CASSQDRTRFTDTQYF TGTGCCAGCAGCCAAGACAGGACTAGGTTCACAGATACGCAGTATTTT
- - TRBJ2-2 TRBV6-5 CASSYGGSPPGELFF TGTGCCAGCAGTTATGGAGGGAGTCCACCCGGGGAGCTGTTTTTT
- - TRBJ2-1 TRBV5-1 CASSLVPGFSYNEQFF TGCGCCAGCAGCTTGGTTCCAGGGTTCTCCTACAATGAGCAGTTCTTC
TRBD1 - TRBJ2-7 TRBV7-9 CASSSRDRGSEQYF TGTGCCAGCAGCTCCCGGGACAGGGGGTCGGAGCAGTACTTC
- - TRBJ1-6 TRBV11-2 CASSLVRSNSPLHF TGTGCCAGCAGCTTAGTTCGGAGTAATTCACCCCTCCACTTT